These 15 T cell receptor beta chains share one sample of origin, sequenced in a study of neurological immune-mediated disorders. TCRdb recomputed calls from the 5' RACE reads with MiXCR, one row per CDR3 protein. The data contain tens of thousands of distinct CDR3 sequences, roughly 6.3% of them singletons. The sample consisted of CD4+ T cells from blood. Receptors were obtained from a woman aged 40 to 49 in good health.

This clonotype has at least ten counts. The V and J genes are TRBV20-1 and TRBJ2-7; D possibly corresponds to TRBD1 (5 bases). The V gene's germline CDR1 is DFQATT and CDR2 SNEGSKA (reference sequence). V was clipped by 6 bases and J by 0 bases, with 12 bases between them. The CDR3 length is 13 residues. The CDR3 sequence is CSAMGRASYEQYF. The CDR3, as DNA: TGCAGTGCCATGGGCAGGGCCTCCTACGAGCAGTACTTC.

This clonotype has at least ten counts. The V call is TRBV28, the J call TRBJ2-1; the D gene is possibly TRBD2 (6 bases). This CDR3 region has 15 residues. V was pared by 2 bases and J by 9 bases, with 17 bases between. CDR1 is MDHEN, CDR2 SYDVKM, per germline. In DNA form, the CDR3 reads TGTGCCAGCAGTTTACCCAGCGGGCGGGTAGGTGAGCAGTTCTTC. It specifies CASSLPSGRVGEQFF.

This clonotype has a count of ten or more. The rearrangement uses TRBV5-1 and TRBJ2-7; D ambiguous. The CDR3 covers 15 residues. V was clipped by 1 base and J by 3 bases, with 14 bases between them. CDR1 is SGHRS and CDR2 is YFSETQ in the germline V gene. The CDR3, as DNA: TGCGCCAGCAGCTTGAGTGTGACGCCTAACTACGAGCAGTACTTC. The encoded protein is CASSLSVTPNYEQYF. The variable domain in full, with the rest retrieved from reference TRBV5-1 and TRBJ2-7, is KAGVTQTPRYLIKTRGQQVTLSCSPISGHRSVSWYQQTPGQGLQFLFEYFSETQRNKGNFPGRFSGRQFSNSRSEMNVSTLELGDSALYLCASSLSVTPNYEQYFGPGTRLTVT.

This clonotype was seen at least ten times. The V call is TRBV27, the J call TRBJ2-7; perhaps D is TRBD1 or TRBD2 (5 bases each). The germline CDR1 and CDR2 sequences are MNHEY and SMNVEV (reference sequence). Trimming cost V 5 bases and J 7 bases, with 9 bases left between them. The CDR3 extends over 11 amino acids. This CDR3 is CASSIWGEQYF. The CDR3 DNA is TGTGCCAGCAGTATATGGGGGGAGCAGTACTTC.

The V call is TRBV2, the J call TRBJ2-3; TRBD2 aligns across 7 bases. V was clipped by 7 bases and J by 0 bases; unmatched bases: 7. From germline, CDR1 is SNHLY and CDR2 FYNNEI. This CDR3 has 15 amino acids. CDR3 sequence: CASNPLASSTDTQYF. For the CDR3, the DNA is TGTGCCAGCAACCCACTAGCGTCTAGCACAGATACGCAGTATTTT.

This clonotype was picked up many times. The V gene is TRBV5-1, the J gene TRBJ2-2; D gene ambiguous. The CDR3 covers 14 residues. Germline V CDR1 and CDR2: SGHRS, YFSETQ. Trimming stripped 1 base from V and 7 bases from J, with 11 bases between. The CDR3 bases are TGCGCCAGCAGCTTGACGGTAGCAGTCGGGGAGCTGTTTTTT. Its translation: CASSLTVAVGELFF.

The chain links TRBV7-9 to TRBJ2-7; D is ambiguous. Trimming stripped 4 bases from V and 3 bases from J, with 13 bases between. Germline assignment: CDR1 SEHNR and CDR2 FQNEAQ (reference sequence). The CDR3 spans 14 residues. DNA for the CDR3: TGTGCCAGCAGCTCCTTCAGAGACGTCTACGAGCAGTACTTC. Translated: CASSSFRDVYEQYF.

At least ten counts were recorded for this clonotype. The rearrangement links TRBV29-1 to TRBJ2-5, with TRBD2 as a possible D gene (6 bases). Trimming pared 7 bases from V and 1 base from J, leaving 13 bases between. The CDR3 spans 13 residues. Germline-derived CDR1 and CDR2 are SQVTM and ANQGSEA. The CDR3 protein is CSADAGFQETQYF. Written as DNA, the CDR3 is TGCAGCGCAGATGCGGGGTTCCAAGAGACCCAGTACTTC.

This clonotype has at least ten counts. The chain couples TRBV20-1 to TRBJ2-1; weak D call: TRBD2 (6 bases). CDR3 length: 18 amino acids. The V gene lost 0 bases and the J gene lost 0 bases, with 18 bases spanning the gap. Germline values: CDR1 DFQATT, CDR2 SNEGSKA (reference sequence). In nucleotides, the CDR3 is TGCAGTGCTAGAGAAGTGGGGTCTGCGGGATACTCCTACAATGAGCAGTTCTTC. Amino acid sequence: CSAREVGSAGYSYNEQFF.

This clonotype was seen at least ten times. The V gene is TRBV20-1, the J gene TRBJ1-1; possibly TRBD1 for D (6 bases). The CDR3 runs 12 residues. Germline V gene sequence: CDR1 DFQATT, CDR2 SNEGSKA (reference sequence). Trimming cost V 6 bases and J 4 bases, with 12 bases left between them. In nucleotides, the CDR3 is TGCAGTGCGCCAGGGGTCGGCACTGAAGCTTTCTTT. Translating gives CSAPGVGTEAFF.

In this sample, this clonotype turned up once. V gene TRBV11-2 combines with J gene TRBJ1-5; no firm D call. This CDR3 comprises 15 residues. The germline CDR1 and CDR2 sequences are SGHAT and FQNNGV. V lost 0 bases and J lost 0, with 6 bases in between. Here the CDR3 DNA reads TGTGCCAGCAGCTTAGAGGGAGGTAGCAATCAGCCCCAGCATTTT. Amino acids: CASSLEGGSNQPQHF.

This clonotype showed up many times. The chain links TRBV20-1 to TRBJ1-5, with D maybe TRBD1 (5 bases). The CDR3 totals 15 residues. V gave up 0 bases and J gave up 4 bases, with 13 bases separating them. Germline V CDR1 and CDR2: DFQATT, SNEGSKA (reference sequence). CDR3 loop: CSARDPGLENQPQHF. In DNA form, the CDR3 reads TGCAGTGCTAGAGATCCAGGGCTTGAAAATCAGCCCCAGCATTTT.

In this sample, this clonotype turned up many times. The CDR3 region has the DNA TGCGCCAGCAGCTCGGGACTAGCGGACCAAGAGACCCAGTACTTC. It codes for CASSSGLADQETQYF. This chain uses TRBV5-1 with TRBJ2-5; 11 bases line up with TRBD2. V was pared by 3 bases and J by 0 bases, with 1 base of the junction left unmatched. The germline V gene encodes CDR1 SGHRS and CDR2 YFSETQ. The CDR3 covers 15 residues.

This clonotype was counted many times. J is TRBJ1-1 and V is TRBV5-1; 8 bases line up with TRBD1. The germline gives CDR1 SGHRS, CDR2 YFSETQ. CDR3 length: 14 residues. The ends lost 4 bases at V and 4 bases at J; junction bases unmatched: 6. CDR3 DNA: TGCGCCAGCAGCACCGGGACAGGTGGCACTGAAGCTTTCTTT. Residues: CASSTGTGGTEAFF.

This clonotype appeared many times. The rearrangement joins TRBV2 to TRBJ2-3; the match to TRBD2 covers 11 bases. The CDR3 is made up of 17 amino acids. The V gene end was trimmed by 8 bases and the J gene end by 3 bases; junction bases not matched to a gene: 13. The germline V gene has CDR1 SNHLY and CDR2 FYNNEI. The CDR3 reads CASYRSTSGEITDTQYF. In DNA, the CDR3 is TGTGCCAGCTATCGGTCGACTAGCGGGGAAATTACAGATACGCAGTATTTT.